The source of this T cell receptor beta chain is a study of cytomegalovirus exposure and HLA in healthy donors. Primers included in the PCR were 60 Vbeta and 13 Jbeta primers. The method was immunoSEQ multiplex PCR; TCRdb's version includes in-frame clones alone and lacks a portion of them. This sample yields over 150,000 clones, of which approximately 81% are seen a single time; 1% belongs to the top ten. The CDR3 is 14 residues long. Germline V gene data show CDR1 as SGHVS and CDR2 as FQNEAQ. The trim removed 10 bases at V and 5 bases at J, leaving 13 bases unmatched. The sequence was collected from a boy between 2 and 15 years old in good health and CMV-seronegative. Source material: PBMCs. The chain employs TRBV7-8 and TRBJ1-2, with 7 bases fitting TRBD1. CDR3 sequence reads: CATVETGQRYGYTF. CDR3 in DNA: TGTGCCACCGTTGAGACAGGGCAGCGGTATGGCTACACCTTC. The variable domain in full, with the rest retrieved from reference TRBV7-8 and TRBJ1-2, is GAGVSQSPRYKVAKRGQDVALRCDPISGHVSLFWYQQALGQGPEFLTYFQNEAQLDKSGLPSDRFFAERPEGSVSTLKIQRTQQEDSAVYLCATVETGQRYGYTFGSGTRLTVV.